A single sample is the source of the 7 T cell receptor beta chains below, sequenced in a study of T cell repertoires in cytomegalovirus infection. The antigens these receptors bind are not known. TCRdb used MiXCR to reprocess the reads, holding one entry per CDR3 protein. The sample includes about 920,000 distinct CDR3 sequences, around a third of them seen just once. Sequences were derived from cultured CD8+ T cells from PBMCs, sampled from culture after CMV antigen stimulation. The receptors were gathered from a human donor in good health (CMV status not recorded). Some clones in this sample may be carry-over from other donors' samples.

This chain links TRBV6-2 or TRBV6-3 with TRBJ2-6; D is undetermined. The CDR3 contains 15 residues. Germline V gene data show CDR1 as MNHEY and CDR2 as SVGEGT. The ends were cut back, 4 bases at V and 4 bases at J, with 11 bases in the middle. CDR3 protein: CASSFFVRGANVLTF. CDR3 nucleotide sequence: TGTGCCAGCAGTTTCTTCGTCCGAGGGGCCAACGTCCTGACTTTC.

As DNA, the CDR3 is TGTGCCAGTAGTATTTCAGGGTATAGCAATCAGCCCCAGCATTTT. It codes for CASSISGYSNQPQHF. The chain joins TRBV19 to TRBJ1-5, with TRBD1 as a possible D gene (5 bases). Germline V CDR1 and CDR2: LNHDA, SQIVND (reference sequence). CDR3 length: 15 amino acids. Trimming removed 3 bases from V and 0 bases from J, with 9 bases in between.

This chain links TRBV6-1 with TRBJ2-5, with 11 nucleotides matching TRBD2. The germline CDR1 and CDR2 sequences are MNHNS and SASEGT. This CDR3 region has 14 residues. V was clipped by 6 bases and J by 6 bases; unmatched bases: 6. CDR3 DNA: TGTGCCAGCAGCCTCGGGACTAGCGGACAGACCCAGTACTTC. Protein sequence: CASSLGTSGQTQYF.

This clonotype was detected many times. The chain has TRBV12-5 and TRBJ1-2; tentatively, D is TRBD1 (6 bases). Germline lookup yields CDR1 LGHNT and CDR2 FRNRAP. V lost 1 base, J lost 8 bases, and 14 bases lay in between. The CDR3 has 14 residues. CDR3 coding DNA: TGTGCTAGTGGTTTGGGTTCAGGGGCGGAGGGCTACACCTTC. This translates into CASGLGSGAEGYTF.

The genes are TRBV6-1 and TRBJ2-7; 11 bases align to TRBD2. Germline V gene lookup returns CDR1 MNHNS and CDR2 SASEGT. The CDR3 is 15 amino acids. Trimming took 5 bases from V and 3 from J; bases not matched to a gene: 6. The CDR3 DNA reads as TGTGCCAGCAGTCCCCTAGCGGGGGGCGGCTACGAGCAGTACGTC. It yields the protein CASSPLAGGGYEQYV.

The sample holds a few counts of this clonotype. The chain employs TRBV7-9 and TRBJ2-1; 8 bases align to TRBD1. Trimming cost V 3 bases and J 9 bases; bases outside gene matches: 10. In germline, CDR1 is SEHNR, CDR2 FQNEAQ (reference sequence). The CDR3 runs 15 residues. In nucleotides, the CDR3 is TGTGCCAGCAGCTTGGGGACAGGATCCCCCGTTGAGCAGTTCTTC. Its translation: CASSLGTGSPVEQFF.

The J gene is TRBJ2-7, the V gene TRBV28, with D uncertain. The V gene lost 9 bases and the J gene lost 4 bases, with 10 bases spanning the gap. The CDR3 has 11 amino acids. Germline V gene data show CDR1 as MDHEN and CDR2 as SYDVKM. CDR3 in DNA: TGTGCCAGAAAGGGCATGTACGAGCAGTACGTC. Its protein product is CARKGMYEQYV.